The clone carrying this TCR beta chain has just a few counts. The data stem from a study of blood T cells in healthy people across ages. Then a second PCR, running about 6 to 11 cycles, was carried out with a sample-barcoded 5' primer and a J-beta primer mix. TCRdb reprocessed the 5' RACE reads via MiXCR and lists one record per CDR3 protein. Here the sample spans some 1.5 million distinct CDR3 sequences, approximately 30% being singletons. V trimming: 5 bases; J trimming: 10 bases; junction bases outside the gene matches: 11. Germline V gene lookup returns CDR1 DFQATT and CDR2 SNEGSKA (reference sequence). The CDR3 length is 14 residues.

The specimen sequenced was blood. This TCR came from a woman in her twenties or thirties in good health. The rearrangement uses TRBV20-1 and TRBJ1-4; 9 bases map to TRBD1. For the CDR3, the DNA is TGCAGTGCTCCACAGGGGGCCGCTCCCGGAAAACTGTTTTTT. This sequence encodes CSAPQGAAPGKLFF.